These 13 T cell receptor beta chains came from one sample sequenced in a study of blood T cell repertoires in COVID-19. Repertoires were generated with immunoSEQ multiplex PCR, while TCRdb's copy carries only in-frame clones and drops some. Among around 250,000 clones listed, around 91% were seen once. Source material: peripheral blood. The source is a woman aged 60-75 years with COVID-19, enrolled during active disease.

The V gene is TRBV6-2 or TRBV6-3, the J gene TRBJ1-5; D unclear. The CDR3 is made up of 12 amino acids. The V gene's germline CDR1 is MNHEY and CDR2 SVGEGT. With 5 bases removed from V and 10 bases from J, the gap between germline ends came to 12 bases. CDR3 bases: TGTGCCAGCAGTGACCCGGCGGAACCCCAGCATTTT. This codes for CASSDPAEPQHF.

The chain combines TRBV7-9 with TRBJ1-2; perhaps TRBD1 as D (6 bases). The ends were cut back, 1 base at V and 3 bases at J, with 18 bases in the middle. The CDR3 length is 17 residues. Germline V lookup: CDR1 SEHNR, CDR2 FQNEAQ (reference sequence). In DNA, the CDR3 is TGTGCCAGCAGCTTAGGGGTGGAAACAGGGAGTTACTATGGCTACACCTTC. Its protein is CASSLGVETGSYYGYTF. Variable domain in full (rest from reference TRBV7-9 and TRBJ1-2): DTGVSQNPRHKITKRGQNVTFRCDPISEHNRLYWYRQTLGQGPEFLTYFQNEAQLEKSRLLSDRFSAERPKGSFSTLEIQRTEQGDSAMYLCASSLGVETGSYYGYTFGSGTRLTVV.

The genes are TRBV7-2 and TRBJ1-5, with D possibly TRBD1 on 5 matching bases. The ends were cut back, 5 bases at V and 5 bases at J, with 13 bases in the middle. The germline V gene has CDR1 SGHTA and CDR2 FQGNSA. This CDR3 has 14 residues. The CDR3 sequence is CASSLGGGYQPQHF. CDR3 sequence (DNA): TGTGCCAGCAGCCTCGGGGGAGGATATCAGCCCCAGCATTTT. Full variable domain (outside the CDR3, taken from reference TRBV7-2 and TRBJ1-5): GAGVSQSPSNKVTEKGKDVELRCDPISGHTALYWYRQSLGQGLEFLIYFQGNSAPDKSGLPSDRFSAERTGGSVSTLTIQRTQQEDSAVYLCASSLGGGYQPQHFGDGTRLSIL.

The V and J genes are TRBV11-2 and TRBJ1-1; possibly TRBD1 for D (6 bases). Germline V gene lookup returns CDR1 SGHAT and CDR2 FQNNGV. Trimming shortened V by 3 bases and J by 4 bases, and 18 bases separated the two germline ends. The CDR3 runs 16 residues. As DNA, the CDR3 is TGTGCCAGCAGCTTCTGGGGGCGCGGGAGGGTCACTGAAGCTTTCTTT. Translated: CASSFWGRGRVTEAFF.

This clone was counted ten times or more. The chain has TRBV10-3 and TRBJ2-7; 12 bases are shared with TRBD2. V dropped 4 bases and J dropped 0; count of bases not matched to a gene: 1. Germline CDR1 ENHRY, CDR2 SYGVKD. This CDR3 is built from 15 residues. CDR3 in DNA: TGTGCCATCAGTGGGACTAGCGGGATCTCCTACGAGCAGTACTTC. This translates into CAISGTSGISYEQYF.

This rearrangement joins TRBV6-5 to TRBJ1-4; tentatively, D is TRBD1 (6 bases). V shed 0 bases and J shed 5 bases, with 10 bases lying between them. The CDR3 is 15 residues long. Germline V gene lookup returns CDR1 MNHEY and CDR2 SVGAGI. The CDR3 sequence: CASSYSGARNEKLFF. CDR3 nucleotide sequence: TGTGCCAGCAGTTACTCGGGGGCGCGGAATGAAAAACTGTTTTTT.

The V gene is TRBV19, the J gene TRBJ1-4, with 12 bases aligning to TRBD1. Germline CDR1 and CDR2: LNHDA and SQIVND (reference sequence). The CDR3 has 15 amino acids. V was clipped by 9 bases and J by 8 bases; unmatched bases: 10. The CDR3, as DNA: TGTGCCAGCAATAAATGGGACAGGGGGCGCGAAAAACTGTTTTTT. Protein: CASNKWDRGREKLFF. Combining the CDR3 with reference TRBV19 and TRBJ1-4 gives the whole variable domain DGGITQSPKYLFRKEGQNVTLSCEQNLNHDAMYWYRQDPGQGLRLIYYSQIVNDFQKGDIAEGYSVSREKKESFPLTVTSAQKNPTAFYLCASNKWDRGREKLFFGSGTQLSVL.

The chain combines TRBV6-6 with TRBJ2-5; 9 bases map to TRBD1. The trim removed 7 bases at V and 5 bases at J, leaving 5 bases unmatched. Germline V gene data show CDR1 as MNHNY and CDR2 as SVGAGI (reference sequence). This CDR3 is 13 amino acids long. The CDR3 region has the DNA TGTGCCAGCACCTGGGACAGGGAGGAGACCCAGTACTTC. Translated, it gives CASTWDREETQYF.

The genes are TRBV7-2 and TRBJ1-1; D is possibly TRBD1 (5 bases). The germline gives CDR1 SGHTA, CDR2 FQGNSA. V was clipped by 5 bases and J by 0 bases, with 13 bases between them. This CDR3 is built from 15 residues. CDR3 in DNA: TGTGCCAGCAGCAACGGATGGGGCCTGAACACTGAAGCTTTCTTT. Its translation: CASSNGWGLNTEAFF.

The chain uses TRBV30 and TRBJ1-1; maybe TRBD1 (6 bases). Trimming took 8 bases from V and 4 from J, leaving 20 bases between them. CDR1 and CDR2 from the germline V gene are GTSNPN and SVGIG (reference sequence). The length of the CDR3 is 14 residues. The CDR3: CARTGGRWGTEAFF. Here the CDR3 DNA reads TGTGCCAGGACGGGGGGGCGTTGGGGCACTGAAGCTTTCTTT.

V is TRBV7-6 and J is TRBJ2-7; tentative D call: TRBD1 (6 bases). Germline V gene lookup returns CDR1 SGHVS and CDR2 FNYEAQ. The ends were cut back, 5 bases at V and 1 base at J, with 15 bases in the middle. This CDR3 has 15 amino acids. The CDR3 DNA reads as TGTGCCAGCAGCCCTATAGGGACAAGGTCCTACGAGCAGTACTTC. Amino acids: CASSPIGTRSYEQYF.

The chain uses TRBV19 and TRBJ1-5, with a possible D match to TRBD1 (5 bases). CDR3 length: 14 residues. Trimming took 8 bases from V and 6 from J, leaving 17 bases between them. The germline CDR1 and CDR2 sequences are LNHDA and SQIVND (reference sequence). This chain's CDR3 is CASRAGAGFQPQHF. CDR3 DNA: TGTGCCAGTCGGGCTGGGGCGGGATTTCAGCCCCAGCATTTT.

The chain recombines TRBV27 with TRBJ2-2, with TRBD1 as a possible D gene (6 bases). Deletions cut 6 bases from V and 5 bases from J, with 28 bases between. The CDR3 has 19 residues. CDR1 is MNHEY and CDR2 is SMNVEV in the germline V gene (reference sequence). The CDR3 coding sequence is TGTGCCAGCAGACTTCACCGGGACACTCGAAAGGGTCAAACCGGGGAGCTGTTTTTT. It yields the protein CASRLHRDTRKGQTGELFF.